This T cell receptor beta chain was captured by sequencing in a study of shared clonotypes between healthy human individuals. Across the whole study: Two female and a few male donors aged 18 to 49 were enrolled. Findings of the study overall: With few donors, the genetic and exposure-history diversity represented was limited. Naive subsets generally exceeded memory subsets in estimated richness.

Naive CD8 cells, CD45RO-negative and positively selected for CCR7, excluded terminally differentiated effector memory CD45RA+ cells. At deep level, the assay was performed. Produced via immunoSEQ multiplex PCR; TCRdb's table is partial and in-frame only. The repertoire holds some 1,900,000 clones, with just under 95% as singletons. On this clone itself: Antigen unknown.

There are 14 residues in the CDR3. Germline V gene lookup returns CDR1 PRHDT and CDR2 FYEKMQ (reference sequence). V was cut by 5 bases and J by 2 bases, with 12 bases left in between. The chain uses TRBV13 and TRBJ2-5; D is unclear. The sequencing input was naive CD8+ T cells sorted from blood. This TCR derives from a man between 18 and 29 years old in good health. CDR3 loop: CASSITGPQETQYF. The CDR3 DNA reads TGTGCCAGCAGCATTACGGGTCCACAAGAGACCCAGTACTTC.